This is a list of T cell receptor beta chains from one sample in a study of blood T cell repertoires in COVID-19. The protocol was immunoSEQ multiplex PCR, while the TCRdb copy is restricted to in-frame clones and leaves out a portion. The table records approximately 200,000 clones, roughly 80% of them present only once. Sequencing was carried out using PBMCs or T cells enriched from blood (not recorded which). The receptors here all came from a woman in her thirties or forties with acute COVID-19. Each CDR3 is given with its conserved first and last residue. D genes are given only for firm matches. Size values are once, few and many counts, or a class for expanded clones, and some rows have none.

J gene,V gene,clone size,D gene,CDR3 DNA,CDR3 protein
TRBJ2-1,TRBV25-1,.,.,TGTGCCAGCAGCCCTCGGACAGATTACAATGAGCAGTTCTTC,CASSPRTDYNEQFF
TRBJ2-2,TRBV7-2,once,TRBD2,TGTGCCAGCAGCTTGACTAGCCCCGGGGAGCTGTTTTTT,CASSLTSPGELFF
TRBJ2-7,TRBV28,.,.,TGTGCCAGCAGATTCGGGACAAACGAGCAGTACTTC,CASRFGTNEQYF
TRBJ2-3,TRBV19,.,TRBD2,TGTGCCAGTAGTATTGGGCTAGCGGGAGGGTACGCAGATACGCAGTATTTT,CASSIGLAGGYADTQYF
TRBJ1-2,TRBV30,.,.,TGTGCCTGGAGTGTAAGATTAGGGGCACACTATGGCTACACCTTC,CAWSVRLGAHYGYTF
TRBJ1-4,TRBV9,.,.,TGTGCCAGCAGCCAGGGCGGGACTCTTGAAAAACTGTTTTTT,CASSQGGTLEKLFF
TRBJ1-1,TRBV4-3,.,TRBD1,TGCGCCAGCAGCCACGGGACAGTCGGGGGTCTGTCTGAAGCTTTCTTT,CASSHGTVGGLSEAFF
TRBJ1-2,TRBV19,.,TRBD1,TGTGCCAGTAGCCCTTGGTTGGACAGGGGGAACTATGGCTACACCTTC,CASSPWLDRGNYGYTF
TRBJ1-3,TRBV4-1,.,.,TGCGCCAGCAGCCAAGATACTCGTTTACTCTCTGGAAACACCATATATTTT,CASSQDTRLLSGNTIYF
TRBJ2-7,TRBV27,.,TRBD1,TGTGCCAGCAGGGGAACTTACAGGGGGCTTGCCTACGAGCAGTACTTC,CASRGTYRGLAYEQYF
TRBJ2-1,TRBV10-2,.,TRBD2,TGCGCCAGCAGTGGTTCACGCCTGGGACTAGCTCCCTCCTACAATGAGCAGTTCTTC,CASSGSRLGLAPSYNEQFF
TRBJ2-1,TRBV3-1/TRBV3-2,.,.,TGTGCCAGCAGCCAAGAAACAGGTACGTCCTACAATGAGCAGTTCTTC,CASSQETGTSYNEQFF
TRBJ1-1,TRBV7-2,.,.,TGTGCCACACGGTTTGAGGTGAACACTGAAGCTTTCTTT,CATRFEVNTEAFF
TRBJ1-5,TRBV4-3,.,TRBD1,TGCGCCAGCAGCCAAGATTTGGGACAGAGTCAGCCCCAGCATTTT,CASSQDLGQSQPQHF
TRBJ1-1,TRBV7-3,.,TRBD1,TGTGCCAGCAGCAGGGACAGGGGGCATGGCACTGAAGCTTTCTTT,CASSRDRGHGTEAFF
TRBJ2-5,TRBV5-1,.,.,TGCGCCAGCAGCAATCGGGGGGCCTTAGAGACCCAGTACTTC,CASSNRGALETQYF
TRBJ2-1,TRBV5-1,.,.,TGCGCCAGCAGCGATGGACAGACCTACAATGAGCAGTTCTTC,CASSDGQTYNEQFF
TRBJ1-5,TRBV28,.,.,TGTGCCAGCAGTTCCCCTGCAGAACAGCATTTT,CASSSPAEQHF
TRBJ1-4,TRBV28,.,TRBD1,TGTGCCAGCAGGCCAGCCGGGACAGCGGGTGAAAAACTGTTTTTT,CASRPAGTAGEKLFF
TRBJ2-7,TRBV9,.,.,TGTGCCAGCAGCGTAGTCGACAGCTCCTACGAGCAGTACTTC,CASSVVDSSYEQYF
TRBJ1-2,TRBV11-2,.,TRBD1,TGTGCCAGCAGTGAACGGGGTTGGAGGGGGCCTGGCTACACCTTC,CASSERGWRGPGYTF
TRBJ2-5,TRBV5-1,few,.,TGCGCCAGCAGCTCCGAAGCGTCCCAAGAGACCCAGTACTTC,CASSSEASQETQYF
TRBJ2-1,TRBV18,.,TRBD2,TGTGCCAGCTCACGGGGGACTAGCGGGGGAGGCAATGAGCAGTTCTTC,CASSRGTSGGGNEQFF
TRBJ1-3,TRBV10-1,.,.,TGCGCCAGCAGTGCCGGGGTCAACCAAGGAAACACCATATATTTT,CASSAGVNQGNTIYF
TRBJ2-1,TRBV24-1,.,TRBD2,TGTGCCACCAGTGATTTAACAAGCGGGGGATACAATGAGCAGTTCTTC,CATSDLTSGGYNEQFF
TRBJ1-1,TRBV6-5,.,.,TGTGCCAGCAGGGGGTGGACGGCGGGCACTGAAGCTTTCTTT,CASRGWTAGTEAFF
TRBJ2-5,TRBV5-1,.,TRBD2,TGCGCCAGCAGCCATACTAGCGGGAGAGAGACCCAGTACTTC,CASSHTSGRETQYF
TRBJ1-5,TRBV4-1,.,TRBD1,TGCGCCAGCAGCCTTTGGACAGGGGGCATGAGCAATCAGCCCCAGCATTTT,CASSLWTGGMSNQPQHF
TRBJ2-1,TRBV18,.,.,TGTGCCAGCTCACCACCGTCCTTATACAATGAGCAGTTCTTC,CASSPPSLYNEQFF
TRBJ2-5,TRBV18,.,TRBD1,TGTGCCAGCTCACCAGACAGGGCAGAGACCCAGTACTTC,CASSPDRAETQYF
TRBJ2-2,TRBV5-5,.,TRBD1,TGTGCCAGCAGCCTGCAGGGGGCGGCCACCGGGGAGCTGTTTTTT,CASSLQGAATGELFF
TRBJ2-1,TRBV7-3,.,TRBD1,TGTGCCAGCAGCTATGACGGGACAGGGAGTTTCAATGAGCAGTTCTTC,CASSYDGTGSFNEQFF
TRBJ2-3,TRBV11-3,.,TRBD1,TGTGCCAGCAGCCCCCGGACAGGGGGAAGCACAGATACGCAGTATTTT,CASSPRTGGSTDTQYF
TRBJ1-4,TRBV6-5,.,.,TGTGCCAGCAGTTACTCTCCGTCCCTTAATGAAAAACTGTTTTTT,CASSYSPSLNEKLFF
TRBJ1-1,TRBV21-1,.,.,TGTGCCAGCAGCAAAGACGGGGGTGGAACTGAAGCTTTCTTT,CASSKDGGGTEAFF
TRBJ2-5,TRBV5-4,.,.,TGTGCCAGCAGCCCGCGACTCACCCTCGGGAAAGAGACCCAGTACTTC,CASSPRLTLGKETQYF
TRBJ2-7,TRBV11-2,.,.,TGTGCCAGCAGCTTGGGACAATCGCCCCACTACGAGCAGTACTTC,CASSLGQSPHYEQYF
TRBJ1-1,TRBV27,.,TRBD1,TGTGCCAGCAGTTTCGGGACAGAGAACACTGAAGCTTTCTTT,CASSFGTENTEAFF
TRBJ2-5,TRBV29-1,.,.,TGCAGCGTTGAAGTGGGCGAGACCCAGTACTTC,CSVEVGETQYF
TRBJ2-1,TRBV7-8,.,TRBD2,TGTGCCAGCAGCTTAAGGCTGCTAGCGGGAGACAATGAGCAGTTCTTC,CASSLRLLAGDNEQFF
TRBJ2-3,TRBV18,.,.,TGTGCCAGCTCACCACTGGGGGCCGGCACAGATACGCAGTATTTT,CASSPLGAGTDTQYF
TRBJ1-2,TRBV27,.,TRBD1,TGTGCCAGCAGTACGCGGGACAGCGCTAACTATGGCTACACCTTC,CASSTRDSANYGYTF
TRBJ2-7,TRBV27,.,.,TGTGCCAGCAGTGCTTCAGGGAAACCCTACGAGCAGTACTTC,CASSASGKPYEQYF
TRBJ2-7,TRBV11-1,.,TRBD2,TGTGCCAGCAGCTTAGCTGGTAGCGGGGGGGGTACCTACGAGCAGTACTTC,CASSLAGSGGGTYEQYF
TRBJ2-1,TRBV29-1,.,TRBD1,TGCAGCGCAGGGGGCGGGGCGTACAATGAGCAGTTCTTC,CSAGGGAYNEQFF
TRBJ1-4,TRBV19,.,TRBD1,TGTGCCAGTAGTGGGGACAGCGGTGAAAAACTGTTTTTT,CASSGDSGEKLFF
TRBJ2-1,TRBV29-1,.,TRBD1,TGCAGCGAACTACAGGGGGAAAACAACAATGAGCAGTTCTTC,CSELQGENNNEQFF
TRBJ1-2,TRBV12-5,.,.,TGTGCTAGTGGTTTGGAGTCAGGAACTAACTATGGCTACACCTTC,CASGLESGTNYGYTF
TRBJ1-2,TRBV7-9,.,TRBD1,TGTGCCAGCAGCTTAGCCGGGACAGGGGATGGCTACACCTTC,CASSLAGTGDGYTF
TRBJ2-3,TRBV4-2,.,TRBD2,TGTGCCAGCAGCCAGCACGTTGGACTAGATGGCACAGATACGCAGTATTTT,CASSQHVGLDGTDTQYF
TRBJ2-3,TRBV6-4,.,TRBD2,TGTGCCACCCGGACTAGCGGAATTAGCACAGATACGCAGTATTTT,CATRTSGISTDTQYF
TRBJ1-2,TRBV7-9,.,.,TGTGCCAGCAGCGTGGGCGGGATCTATGGCTACACCTTC,CASSVGGIYGYTF
TRBJ1-3,TRBV23-1,once,.,TGCGCCAGCACCACTCGGGAGGGTGCCCTTGGAAACACCATATATTTT,CASTTREGALGNTIYF
TRBJ1-1,TRBV14,.,.,TGTGCCAGCAGCCAAGATCCGCGGGGGCCCCAAGCTTTCTTT,CASSQDPRGPQAFF